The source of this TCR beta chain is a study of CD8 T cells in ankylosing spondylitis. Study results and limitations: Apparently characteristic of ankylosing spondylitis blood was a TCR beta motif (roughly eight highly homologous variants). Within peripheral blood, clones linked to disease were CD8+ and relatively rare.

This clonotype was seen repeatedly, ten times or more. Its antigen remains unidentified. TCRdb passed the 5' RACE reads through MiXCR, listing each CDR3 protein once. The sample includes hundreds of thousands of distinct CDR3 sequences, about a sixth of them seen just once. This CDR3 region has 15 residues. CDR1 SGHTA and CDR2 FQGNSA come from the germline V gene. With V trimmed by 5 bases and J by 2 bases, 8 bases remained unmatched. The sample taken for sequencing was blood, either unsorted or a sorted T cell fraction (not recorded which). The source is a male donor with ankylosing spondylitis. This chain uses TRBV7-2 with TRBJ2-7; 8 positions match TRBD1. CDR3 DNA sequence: TGTGCCAGCAGCCTCCGACAGGGGTTTGCCTACGAGCAGTACTTC. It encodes CASSLRQGFAYEQYF.